This TCR beta chain appears in the sequencing data of a study of blood T cells in healthy people across ages. From germline, CDR1 is DFQATT and CDR2 SNEGSKA (reference sequence). CDR3 length: 17 amino acids. The germline V and J ends were trimmed by 0 bases and 1 base, with 18 bases remaining between them. Using a J-beta primer mix together with a sample-barcoded 5' primer, a second PCR was run for roughly 6 to 12 cycles. TCRdb reprocessed the 5' RACE reads via MiXCR and lists one record per CDR3 protein. Here the sample spans fewer than 950,000 distinct CDR3 sequences, around 36% being singletons. This receptor was identified in a man between 18 and 35 years old in good health. Sample: blood. This chain uses TRBV20-1 with TRBJ1-2; D remains unclear. The CDR3 is CSARELGIGSYNYGYTF. The DNA for the CDR3 is TGCAGTGCTAGAGAACTAGGGATTGGATCTTATAACTATGGCTACACCTTC.